These T cell receptor beta chains were read from a single sample in a study of Graves' ophthalmopathy and Graves' hyperthyroidism. Each CDR3 protein gets one entry after TCRdb re-called the multiplex PCR reads with MiXCR. The sample has 150,000 to 200,000 distinct CDR3 sequences; around two fifths are singletons. What was sequenced was peripheral blood. All receptors derive from a man between 25 and 39 years old with Graves' ophthalmopathy. The CDR3 runs from the conserved cysteine through the conserved F or W. The D gene is left open where the match is weak. A clone size is listed for some rows: how often the clone was seen (once, few, many), or a class if it is expanded.

V gene	D gene	clone size	J gene	CDR3 protein	CDR3 DNA
TRBV28	-	-	TRBJ2-7	CASRTALNEQYF	TGTGCCAGCAGGACCGCTTTAAACGAGCAGTACTTC
TRBV7-8	-	many	TRBJ1-1	CASSSGVGNTEAFF	TGTGCCAGCAGCTCTGGGGTCGGGAACACTGAAGCTTTCTTT
TRBV6-1	-	-	TRBJ2-2	CASSGESDTGELFF	TGTGCCAGCAGTGGGGAAAGTGACACCGGGGAGCTGTTTTTT
TRBV6-2/TRBV6-3	TRBD2	many	TRBJ2-7	CASRLSGSSFYEQYF	TGTGCCAGCAGATTAAGCGGGAGCTCTTTCTACGAGCAGTACTTC
TRBV20-1	-	many	TRBJ1-2	CSARAGVGYGYTF	TGCAGTGCTAGAGCGGGGGTTGGCTATGGCTACACCTTC
TRBV6-1	TRBD2	-	TRBJ2-5	CASSEGLAGGQETQYF	TGTGCCAGCAGTGAAGGACTAGCGGGGGGACAAGAGACCCAGTACTTC
TRBV7-2	-	few	TRBJ2-7	CASSYLQGYYEQYF	TGTGCCAGCAGCTACCTACAGGGTTACTACGAGCAGTACTTC
TRBV27	TRBD1	-	TRBJ2-7	CASGDRGPYEQYF	TGTGCCAGCGGAGACAGGGGACCTTACGAGCAGTACTTC
TRBV28	-	many	TRBJ2-7	CASSPGDYEQYF	TGTGCCAGCAGTCCAGGGGACTACGAGCAGTACTTC
TRBV6-2/TRBV6-3	-	many	TRBJ1-5	CASSPGVTDDQPQHF	TGTGCCAGCAGCCCGGGCGTCACCGATGATCAGCCCCAGCATTTT
TRBV28	-	many	TRBJ1-2	CASSRAGTRKNYGYTF	TGTGCCAGCAGTCGCGCCGGGACAAGGAAAAACTATGGCTACACCTTC
TRBV7-2	-	-	TRBJ1-1	CASSLGPHVNTEAFF	TGTGCCAGCAGCTTAGGGCCCCACGTGAACACTGAAGCTTTCTTT
TRBV12-3/TRBV12-4	-	-	TRBJ2-5	CASSLVAAWYQETQYF	TGTGCCAGCAGTTTAGTGGCGGCTTGGTACCAAGAGACCCAGTACTTC
TRBV12-3/TRBV12-4	TRBD2	-	TRBJ2-4	CASSFLREVNIQYF	TGTGCCAGCAGTTTTTTGCGGGAGGTTAACATTCAGTACTTC